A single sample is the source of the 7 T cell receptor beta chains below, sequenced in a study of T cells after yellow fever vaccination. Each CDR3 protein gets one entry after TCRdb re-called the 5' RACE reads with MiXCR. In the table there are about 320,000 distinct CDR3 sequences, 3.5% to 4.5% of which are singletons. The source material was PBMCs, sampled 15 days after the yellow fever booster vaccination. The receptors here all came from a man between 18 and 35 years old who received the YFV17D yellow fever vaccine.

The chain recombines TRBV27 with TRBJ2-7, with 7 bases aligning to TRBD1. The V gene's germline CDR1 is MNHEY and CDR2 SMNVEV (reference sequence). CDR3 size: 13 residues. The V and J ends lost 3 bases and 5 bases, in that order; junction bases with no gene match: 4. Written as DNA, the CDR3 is TGTGCCAGCAGTTTTGACAGGGCCAACGAGCAGTACTTC. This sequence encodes CASSFDRANEQYF.

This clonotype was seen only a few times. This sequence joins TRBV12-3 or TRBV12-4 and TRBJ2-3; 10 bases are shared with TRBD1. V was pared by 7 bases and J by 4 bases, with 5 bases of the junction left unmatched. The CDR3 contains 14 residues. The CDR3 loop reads CASTGTGVADTQYF. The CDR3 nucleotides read TGTGCCAGCACCGGGACAGGGGTTGCAGATACGCAGTATTTT.

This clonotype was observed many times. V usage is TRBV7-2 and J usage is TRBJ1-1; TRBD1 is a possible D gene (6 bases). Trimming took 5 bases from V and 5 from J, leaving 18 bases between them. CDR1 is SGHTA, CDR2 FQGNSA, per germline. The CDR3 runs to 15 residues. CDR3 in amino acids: CASSPGALTGTEAFF. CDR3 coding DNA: TGTGCCAGCAGCCCAGGGGCGCTTACGGGAACTGAAGCTTTCTTT.

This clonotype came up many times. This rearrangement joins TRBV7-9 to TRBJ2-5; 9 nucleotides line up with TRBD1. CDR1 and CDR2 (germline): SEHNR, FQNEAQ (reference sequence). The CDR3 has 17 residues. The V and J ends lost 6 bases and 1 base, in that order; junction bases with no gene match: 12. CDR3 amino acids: CASSQAGTGPIQETQYF. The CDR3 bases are TGTGCCAGCAGTCAAGCCGGGACAGGGCCGATCCAAGAGACCCAGTACTTC.

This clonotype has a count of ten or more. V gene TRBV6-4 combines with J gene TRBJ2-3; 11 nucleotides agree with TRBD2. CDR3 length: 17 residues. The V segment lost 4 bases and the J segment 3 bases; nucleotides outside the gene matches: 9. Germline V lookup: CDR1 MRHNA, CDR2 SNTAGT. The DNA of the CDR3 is TGTGCCAGCAGTGGCCTGCAACTAGCGGGGGCTACAGATACGCAGTATTTT. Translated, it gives CASSGLQLAGATDTQYF.

As DNA, the CDR3 is TGCAGTGCTAGTGTACAGGAAAGTCAGCCCCAGCATTTT. As protein: CSASVQESQPQHF. V and J are TRBV20-1 and TRBJ1-5; maybe TRBD1 (5 bases). The V and J ends lost 3 bases and 6 bases respectively, with 12 bases between them. The CDR3 runs to 13 residues. Germline V gene data show CDR1 as DFQATT and CDR2 as SNEGSKA (reference sequence).

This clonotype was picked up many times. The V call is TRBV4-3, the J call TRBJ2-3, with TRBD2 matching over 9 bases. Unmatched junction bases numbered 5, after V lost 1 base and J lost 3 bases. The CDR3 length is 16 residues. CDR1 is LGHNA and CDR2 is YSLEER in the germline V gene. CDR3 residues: CASSQGGGAVTDTQYF. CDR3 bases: TGCGCCAGCAGCCAAGGCGGGGGGGCCGTTACAGATACGCAGTATTTT.